This T cell receptor beta chain was documented in a study of T cell responses to AZD1222 COVID-19 vaccine. Whole-study context: Second doses at about 4 or about 12 weeks were pooled. The study's findings and limits: Donors, mostly white British, included more females; clonal diversity was possibly underestimated. At 160-218 and 743-854, vaccine-associated CD4 TCRs were dominant, and they spanned spike.

The CDR3 has 12 residues. Trimming pared 8 bases from V and 4 bases from J, leaving 6 bases between. CDR1 is MDHEN and CDR2 is SYDVKM in the germline V gene. About this clone itself: Its target is unknown.

Here immunoSEQ multiplex PCR was the method, and the copy in TCRdb shows in-frame clones only, minus some. The sample records 130,000 or so clones, 90% being singletons. The chain combines TRBV28 with TRBJ2-6; unclear D gene. Material: peripheral blood, obtained on day 0 of AZD1222 vaccination. The source of this sequence is an adult in good health. Written as DNA, the CDR3 is TGTGCCAGCGAGACAGGGGCCAACGTCCTGACTTTC. It codes for CASETGANVLTF.